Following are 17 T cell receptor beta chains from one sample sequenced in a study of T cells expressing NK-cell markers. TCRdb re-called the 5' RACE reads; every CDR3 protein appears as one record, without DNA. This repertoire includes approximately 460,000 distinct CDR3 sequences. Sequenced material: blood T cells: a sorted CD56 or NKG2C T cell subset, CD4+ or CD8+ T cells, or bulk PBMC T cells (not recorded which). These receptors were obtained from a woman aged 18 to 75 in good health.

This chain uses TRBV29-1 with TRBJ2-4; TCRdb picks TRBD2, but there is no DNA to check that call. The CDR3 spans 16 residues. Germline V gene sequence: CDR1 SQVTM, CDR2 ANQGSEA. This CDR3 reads CSVEDLIGSAGNIQYF.

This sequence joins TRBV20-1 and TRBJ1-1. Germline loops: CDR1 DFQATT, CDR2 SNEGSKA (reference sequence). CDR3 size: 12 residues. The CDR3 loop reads CSASRDAAEAFF.

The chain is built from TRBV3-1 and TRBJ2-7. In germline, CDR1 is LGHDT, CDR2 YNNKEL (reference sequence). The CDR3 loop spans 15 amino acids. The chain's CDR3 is CASTPNKVGVPEQYF.

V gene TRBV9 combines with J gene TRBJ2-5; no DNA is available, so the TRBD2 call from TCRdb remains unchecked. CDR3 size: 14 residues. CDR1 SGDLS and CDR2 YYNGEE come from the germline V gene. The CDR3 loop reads CASSVASGSGTQYF. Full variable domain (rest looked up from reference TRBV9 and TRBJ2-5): DSGVTQTPKHLITATGQRVTLRCSPRSGDLSVYWYQQSLDQGLQFLIQYYNGEERAKGNILERFSAQQFPDLHSELNLSSLELGDSALYFCASSVASGSGTQYFGPGTRLLVL.

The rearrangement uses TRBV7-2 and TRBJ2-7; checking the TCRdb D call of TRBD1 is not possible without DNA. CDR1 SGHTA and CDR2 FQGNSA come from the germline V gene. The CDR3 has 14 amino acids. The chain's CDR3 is CASSGTHSSYEQYF.

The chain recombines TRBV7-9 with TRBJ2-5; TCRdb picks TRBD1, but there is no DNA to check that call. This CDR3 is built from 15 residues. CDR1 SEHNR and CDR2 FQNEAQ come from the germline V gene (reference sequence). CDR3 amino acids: CASSSARTVQETQYF. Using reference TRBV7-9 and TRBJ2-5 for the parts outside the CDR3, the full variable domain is DTGVSQNPRHKITKRGQNVTFRCDPISEHNRLYWYRQTLGQGPEFLTYFQNEAQLEKSRLLSDRFSAERPKGSFSTLEIQRTEQGDSAMYLCASSSARTVQETQYFGPGTRLLVL.

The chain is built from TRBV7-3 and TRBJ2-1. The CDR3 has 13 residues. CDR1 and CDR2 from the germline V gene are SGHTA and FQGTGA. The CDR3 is CASSLQPNNEQFF.

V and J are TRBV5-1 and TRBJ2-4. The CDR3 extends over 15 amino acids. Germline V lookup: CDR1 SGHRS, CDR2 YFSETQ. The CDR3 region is CASRLAGSAKNIQYF.

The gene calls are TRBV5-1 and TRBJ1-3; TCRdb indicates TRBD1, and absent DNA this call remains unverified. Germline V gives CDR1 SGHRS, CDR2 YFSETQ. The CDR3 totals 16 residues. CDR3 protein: CASSPITQGRRNTIYF. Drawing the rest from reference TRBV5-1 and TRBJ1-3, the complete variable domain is KAGVTQTPRYLIKTRGQQVTLSCSPISGHRSVSWYQQTPGQGLQFLFEYFSETQRNKGNFPGRFSGRQFSNSRSEMNVSTLELGDSALYLCASSPITQGRRNTIYFGEGSWLTVV.

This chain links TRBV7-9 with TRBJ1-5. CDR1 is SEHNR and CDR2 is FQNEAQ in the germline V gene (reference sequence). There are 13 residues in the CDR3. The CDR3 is CASNSGSNQPQHF.

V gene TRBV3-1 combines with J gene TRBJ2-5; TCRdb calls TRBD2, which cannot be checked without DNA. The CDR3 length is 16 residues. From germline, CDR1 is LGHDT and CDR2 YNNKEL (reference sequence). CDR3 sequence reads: CASSQEVASAQETQYF.

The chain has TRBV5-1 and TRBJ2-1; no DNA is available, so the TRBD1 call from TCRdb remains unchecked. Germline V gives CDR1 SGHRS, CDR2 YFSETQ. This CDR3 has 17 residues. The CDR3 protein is CASSLDGRVPSYNEQFF.

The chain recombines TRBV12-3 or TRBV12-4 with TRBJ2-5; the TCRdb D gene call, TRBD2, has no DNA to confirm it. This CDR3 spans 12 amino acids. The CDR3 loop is CASSKLEETQYF.

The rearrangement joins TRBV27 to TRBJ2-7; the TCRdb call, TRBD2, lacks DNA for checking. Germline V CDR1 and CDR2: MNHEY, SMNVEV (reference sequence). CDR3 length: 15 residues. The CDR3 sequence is CASRDSGALSYEQYF.

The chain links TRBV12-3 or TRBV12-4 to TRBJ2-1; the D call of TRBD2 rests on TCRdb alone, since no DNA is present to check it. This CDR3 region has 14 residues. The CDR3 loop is CASRTGTSEDEQFF.

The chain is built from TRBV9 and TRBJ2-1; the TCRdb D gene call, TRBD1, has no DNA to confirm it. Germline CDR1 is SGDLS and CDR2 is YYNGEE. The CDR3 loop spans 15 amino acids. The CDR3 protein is CASSASGAPFNEQFF.

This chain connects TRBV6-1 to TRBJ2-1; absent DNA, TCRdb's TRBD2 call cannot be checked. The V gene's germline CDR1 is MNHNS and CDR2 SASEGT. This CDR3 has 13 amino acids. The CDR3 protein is CASRQATTSGQFF.